Included here is one T cell receptor (beta chain) sequence, with context. Its antigen is undetermined. It was patients with CD8+CD57+ cell expansion by flow cytometry who were chosen for sequencing. In all patients, the disease was severe acquired aplastic anemia. Blood samples were obtained from patients who had received no prior therapy. Germline-derived CDR1 and CDR2 are SQVTM and ANQGSEA. J gave up 1 base and V 6 bases, and 5 bases lay outside the gene matches. This CDR3 is 14 amino acids long. Genomic DNA acted as the template from which TCR beta VDJ combination and CDR3 sequence profiling were carried out. TCRdb fed the reads into MiXCR, producing one record per CDR3 protein. This table holds over 150,000 distinct CDR3 sequences, about 48% found once. The data were taken from a study of CD8+CD57+ T cells in acquired aplastic anemia. The study, taken as a whole, reports: Overlapping CD8+ CDR3 repertoires of patients and controls contained around 30 shared sequences.

The origin of this receptor is a human donor with aplastic anemia. Sequenced sample: sorted CD4+, CD8+, or CD8+CD57+ T cells (not recorded which) from PBMCs. This chain joins TRBV29-1 and TRBJ1-5; 8 bases map to TRBD1. CDR3 residues: CSVRTGTSNQPQHF. The CDR3 DNA reads as TGCAGCGTACGGACAGGGACGAGCAATCAGCCCCAGCATTTT.